Following are 20 T cell receptor beta chains from one sample sequenced in a study of T cells after yellow fever vaccination. A single record per CDR3 protein comes from TCRdb applying MiXCR to the 5' RACE reads. The table lists just under 600,000 distinct CDR3 sequences, approximately 13% of them singletons, with about 14% in the top ten. The specimen comprised PBMCs, sampled on the day of the yellow fever booster vaccination. The receptor set was obtained from a man aged 30 to 39 who received the YFV17D yellow fever vaccine.

With respect to this clonotype: Compared with germline, one end of the junction differs, possibly owing to a read error. The CDR3 spells CASSLMASGSAPTDTQYF. The CDR3 DNA is TGTGCTAGCAGCTTAATGGCTAGCGGCAGTGCCCCCACAGATACGCAGTATTTT. The V and J genes are TRBV7-7 and TRBJ2-3; 7 bases line up with TRBD2. Per the germline V gene, CDR1 is SSHAT and CDR2 is FNYEAQ (reference sequence). The CDR3 is made up of 18 amino acids.

This chain connects TRBV7-9 to TRBJ1-6, with unresolved D. The CDR3 totals 12 residues. Germline values: CDR1 SEHNR, CDR2 FQNEAQ (reference sequence). The V end lost 1 base, the J end lost 11 bases, and 6 bases lay between the germline ends. CDR3 sequence: CASSLDGTPLHF. DNA of the CDR3: TGTGCCAGCAGCTTAGACGGGACACCCCTCCACTTT.

This clonotype was picked up a small number of times. The rearrangement joins TRBV7-2 to TRBJ1-6, with a possible D match to TRBD1 (5 bases). V dropped 5 bases and J dropped 3 bases, with 11 bases sitting between them. The CDR3 sequence is 15 residues long. The germline CDR1 and CDR2 sequences are SGHTA and FQGNSA. The CDR3 region has the DNA TGTGCCAGCAGCGCTCGGGACGGCTATAATTCACCCCTCCACTTT. This codes for CASSARDGYNSPLHF.

The CDR3: CASSQSAGLATYGYTF. CDR3 coding DNA: TGCGCCAGCAGTCAATCGGCAGGTCTTGCCACATATGGCTACACCTTC. The chain recombines TRBV23-1 with TRBJ1-2; D unclear. TRBV23-1 counts as an open reading frame of uncertain function. The V end lost 0 bases, the J end lost 5 bases, and 16 bases lay between the germline ends. The length of the CDR3 is 16 residues.

This clonotype was counted between two and nine times. V gene TRBV12-3 or TRBV12-4 combines with J gene TRBJ1-1, with D uncertain. CDR3 length: 13 amino acids. The ends were cut back, 0 bases at V and 4 bases at J, with 6 bases in the middle. DNA of the CDR3: TGTGCCAGCAGTTTAGCAGGGCCCACTGAAGCTTTCTTT. Translation: CASSLAGPTEAFF.

The table lists this clonotype with a few counts. The chain recombines TRBV5-4 with TRBJ2-1, with D uncertain. The ends were cut back, 4 bases at V and 9 bases at J, with 14 bases in the middle. The CDR3 covers 13 residues. Germline V gene lookup returns CDR1 SGHNT and CDR2 YYREEE (reference sequence). The CDR3 nucleotides are TGTGCCAGCAGCCAAAATTTAGCCGTTGAGCAGTTCTTC. It codes for CASSQNLAVEQFF.

This chain uses TRBV12-3 or TRBV12-4 with TRBJ2-7; D may match TRBD1 or TRBD2 (5 bases each). V was cut by 4 bases and J by 3 bases, with 13 bases left in between. This CDR3 is 14 amino acids long. This CDR3 reads CASSSGRQVYEQYF. The DNA for the CDR3 is TGTGCCAGCAGTTCGGGACGGCAAGTCTACGAGCAGTACTTC.

This rearrangement joins TRBV20-1 to TRBJ2-3; 13 bases line up with TRBD2. The germline gives CDR1 DFQATT, CDR2 SNEGSKA (reference sequence). CDR3 size: 16 residues. In DNA, the CDR3 is TGCTGCGCTCCTCCCCCGACTAGCGGGAGGAGTTGGGCGCAGTATTTT. Amino acids: CCAPPPTSGRSWAQYF.

The chain uses TRBV3-1 and TRBJ2-7; D is undetermined. The V and J ends lost 0 bases and 6 bases respectively, with 12 bases between them. This CDR3 has 14 amino acids. The germline V gene has CDR1 LGHDT and CDR2 YNNKEL (reference sequence). CDR3 residues: CASSQDRARPEQYF. The CDR3 nucleotides are TGTGCCAGCAGCCAAGATCGGGCCAGGCCCGAGCAGTACTTC.

This clonotype was counted only a few times. The chain uses TRBV12-3 or TRBV12-4 and TRBJ1-3; 8 nucleotides align to TRBD1. V lost 3 bases and J lost 2; bases outside the gene matches: 3. The length of the CDR3 is 15 residues. CDR3 region: CASSLAGGAGNTIYF. In DNA, the CDR3 is TGTGCCAGCAGTTTGGCAGGGGGCGCTGGAAACACCATATATTTT.

The chain recombines TRBV9 with TRBJ2-3, with 11 bases matching TRBD2. CDR3 length equals 17 residues. Trimming removed 1 base from V and 0 bases from J; junction bases left unmatched: 4. Germline loops: CDR1 SGDLS, CDR2 YYNGEE. CDR3 amino acids: CASSVSWTSGSTDTQYF. The CDR3 coding sequence is TGTGCCAGCAGCGTATCATGGACTAGCGGGAGCACAGATACGCAGTATTTT.

The rearrangement joins TRBV12-3 or TRBV12-4 to TRBJ2-2; 9 positions match TRBD1. This CDR3 has 15 amino acids. The V segment lost 6 bases and the J segment 6 bases; nucleotides outside the gene matches: 8. The CDR3 loop is CASRTGTGRSGELFF. The DNA for the CDR3 is TGTGCCAGCAGAACCGGGACAGGGAGGTCCGGGGAGCTGTTTTTT.

The table lists this clonotype with a few counts. The V call is TRBV7-2, the J call TRBJ2-2; 11 nucleotides agree with TRBD2. Looked up from germline, CDR1 is SGHTA and CDR2 is FQGNSA. This CDR3 region has 15 residues. V lost 5 bases, J lost 7 bases, and 6 bases stayed unmatched. The chain's CDR3 is CASSPTSGMVGELFF. CDR3 DNA sequence: TGTGCCAGCAGCCCGACTAGCGGGATGGTCGGGGAGCTGTTTTTT.

This chain uses TRBV5-1 with TRBJ2-3; 7 bases fit TRBD2. Losses at the gene ends were 5 bases for V and 1 base for J; bases not matched to a gene: 10. The CDR3 is 16 amino acids. The germline V gene has CDR1 SGHRS and CDR2 YFSETQ. This CDR3 reads CASSYSSAGGTDTQYF. DNA of the CDR3: TGCGCCAGCAGTTATAGCTCGGCGGGGGGCACAGATACGCAGTATTTT.

This clonotype was detected a few times. The V call is TRBV27, the J call TRBJ2-3; 7 bases fit TRBD1. CDR3 size: 14 residues. The V and J ends lost 5 bases and 4 bases, in that order; junction bases with no gene match: 6. Germline loops: CDR1 MNHEY, CDR2 SMNVEV (reference sequence). The CDR3 is CASSPSDRADTQYF. CDR3 in DNA: TGTGCCAGCAGTCCAAGCGACAGGGCAGATACGCAGTATTTT.

The chain links TRBV20-1 to TRBJ2-7; D not certain. The CDR3 is made up of 12 amino acids. Between the trimmed V and J ends, which lost 5 bases and 5 bases, there was a span of 13 bases. Germline CDR1 DFQATT, CDR2 SNEGSKA (reference sequence). CDR3 sequence reads: CSAQMRLDEQYF. CDR3 nucleotide sequence: TGCAGTGCTCAGATGCGGCTAGACGAGCAGTACTTC.

This clonotype was detected only a few times. The rearrangement joins TRBV20-1 to TRBJ1-6; D not certain. Trimming left V 6 bases short and J 9 bases short, with 12 bases between. This CDR3 has 12 residues. CDR1 DFQATT and CDR2 SNEGSKA come from the germline V gene (reference sequence). The CDR3 region is CSAVSSISPLHF. In DNA, the CDR3 is TGCAGTGCGGTCTCTTCGATTTCACCCCTCCACTTT.

The chain links TRBV27 to TRBJ2-2; D gene ambiguous. The CDR3 is 14 residues long. Germline V CDR1 and CDR2: MNHEY, SMNVEV (reference sequence). V dropped 6 bases and J dropped 3 bases, with 11 bases sitting between them. This chain's CDR3 is CASSPVGYTGELFF. The CDR3 DNA is TGTGCCAGCAGCCCGGTTGGCTACACCGGGGAGCTGTTTTTT.

This clonotype has only a few counts. The chain combines TRBV5-6 with TRBJ2-5; 7 nucleotides agree with TRBD2. The germline V gene encodes CDR1 SGHDT and CDR2 YYEEEE. V lost 0 bases to trimming and J lost 5 bases; unmatched junction nucleotides: 7. The length of the CDR3 is 15 residues. The CDR3 sequence: CASSLARGSRETQYF. In DNA, the CDR3 is TGTGCCAGCAGCTTGGCCCGCGGGAGTAGGGAGACCCAGTACTTC.

This clonotype came up many times. The V gene is TRBV20-1, the J gene TRBJ2-1, with 11 bases fitting TRBD2. The CDR3 totals 14 residues. Trimming removed 1 base from V and 9 bases from J; junction bases left unmatched: 5. CDR1 and CDR2 from the germline V gene are DFQATT and SNEGSKA (reference sequence). CDR3 loop: CSARVASGRSEQFF. CDR3 DNA sequence: TGCAGTGCTAGAGTGGCTAGCGGGAGGAGTGAGCAGTTCTTC.